This TCR beta chain was captured in a study of regulatory T cells in long-lasting Graves disease. In regard to this clonotype: The antigen is not known.

Both iRepertoire HTBI primers and Arm-PCR of CDR3 regions were used to build the TCR beta libraries. TCRdb independently ran MiXCR on the multiplex PCR reads; one entry per CDR3 protein. The sample includes 650,000 to 700,000 distinct CDR3 sequences, around 30% of them seen just once. Findings and limits, study-wide: The number of shared public clonotypes was higher in persistent patients (2,741) than new patients (approximately 1,000). Peripheral blood alone, not thyroid tissue, underwent study.

Time point reported: persistent/refractory GD, antithyroid drugs over 5 years with positive TRAb. From PBMCs, RNA was extracted and then used to make the TCR library. Patients were from an endocrinology department in Xi'an, China. The CDR3 has 17 residues. The V and J ends lost 2 bases and 6 bases respectively, with 17 bases between them. CDR1 and CDR2 from the germline V gene are LNHDA and SQIVND (reference sequence). This sample comprised peripheral blood mononuclear cells (PBMCs), obtained when the disease was refractory, from a patient treated with antithyroid drugs. This TCR derives from a female donor with Graves disease. The chain uses TRBV19 and TRBJ1-6; D is unresolved. DNA for the CDR3: TGTGCCAGTAGTATACCTCAGAGAATGCGTCTTAATTCACCCCTCCACTTT. This encodes CASSIPQRMRLNSPLHF.